The rows below give T cell receptor beta chains drawn from one sample of a study of blood T cell repertoires in COVID-19. TCRdb keeps only in-frame clones here, not all; method: immunoSEQ multiplex PCR. This table has about 40,000 clones, around 77% appearing once. Sequencing used peripheral blood. These receptor sequences come from a woman older than 75 with acute or convalescent COVID-19. CDR3s include the opening cysteine and the closing phenylalanine or tryptophan. The order of the fields is clone size, CDR3 length, D gene, V gene, J gene, CDR3 protein, CDR3 DNA. The D gene is left open where the match is weak. Size is omitted from some rows. Given values are once, few, many or a class for expanded clones.

-	17	TRBD2	TRBV4-3	TRBJ2-1	CASSLDGRLATYNEQFF	TGCGCCAGCAGCCTAGACGGCAGACTAGCGACTTACAATGAGCAGTTCTTC
-	14	TRBD1	TRBV3-1/TRBV3-2	TRBJ1-6	CASSPGQLNSPLHF	TGTGCCAGCAGCCCGGGACAGCTTAATTCACCCCTCCACTTT
-	19	TRBD2	TRBV6-2/TRBV6-3	TRBJ2-2	CASSYWLAGGLPDTGELFF	TGTGCCAGCAGTTACTGGCTAGCGGGAGGGCTTCCTGACACCGGGGAGCTGTTTTTT
-	15	TRBD1	TRBV6-5	TRBJ1-5	CASSPQGAGGQPQHF	TGTGCCAGCAGCCCCCAGGGGGCGGGCGGCCAGCCCCAGCATTTT
-	16	-	TRBV18	TRBJ2-3	CASSPLESALADTQYF	TGTGCCAGCTCACCACTTGAGTCTGCCCTAGCAGATACGCAGTATTTT
-	17	TRBD2	TRBV3-1/TRBV3-2	TRBJ2-1	CASSPPLLPGLAGEQFF	TGTGCCAGCAGCCCCCCCCTTCTCCCGGGACTAGCGGGTGAGCAGTTCTTC
-	16	TRBD1	TRBV10-3	TRBJ1-5	CAISAGGAGSNQPQHF	TGTGCCATCAGCGCAGGGGGCGCGGGGAGCAATCAGCCCCAGCATTTT
-	14	-	TRBV7-2	TRBJ1-1	CASSPRRLAAEAFF	TGTGCCAGCAGCCCCCGAAGACTCGCCGCTGAAGCTTTCTTT
-	12	-	TRBV28	TRBJ1-2	CASSLGGAGYTF	TGTGCCAGCAGTTTGGGCGGGGCTGGCTACACCTTC
-	14	TRBD1	TRBV19	TRBJ2-3	CASSPQGSRDTQYF	TGTGCCAGTAGTCCACAGGGGTCAAGAGATACGCAGTATTTT
-	13	-	TRBV5-1	TRBJ1-1	CASSSPGNTEAFF	TGCGCCAGCAGCTCTCCCGGGAACACTGAAGCTTTCTTT
-	13	-	TRBV5-1	TRBJ2-3	CASSLRDTDTQYF	TGCGCCAGCAGCTTGCGGGACACAGATACGCAGTATTTT
-	15	TRBD2	TRBV7-9	TRBJ2-1	CASSLGTSNHNEQFF	TGTGCCAGCAGCTTAGGGACTAGCAACCACAATGAGCAGTTCTTC
few	14	TRBD1	TRBV5-6	TRBJ1-2	CASSLGQGEYGYTF	TGTGCCAGCAGCCTGGGACAGGGTGAATACGGCTACACCTTC
few	14	-	TRBV5-8	TRBJ2-3	CASSSEQSTDTQYF	TGTGCCAGCAGCAGCGAGCAGAGCACAGATACGCAGTATTTT
-	15	-	TRBV28	TRBJ1-2	CASSLRGGWYYGYTF	TGTGCCAGCAGCCTCAGAGGTGGATGGTACTATGGCTACACCTTC
-	17	TRBD2	TRBV9	TRBJ2-1	CASSATGPGRPHNEQFF	TGTGCCAGCAGCGCCACCGGGCCCGGGAGGCCCCACAATGAGCAGTTCTTC
few	14	-	TRBV28	TRBJ1-5	CASSTPHSNQPQHF	TGTGCCAGCAGTACTCCTCATAGCAATCAGCCCCAGCATTTT
-	17	TRBD2	TRBV18	TRBJ2-3	CASSPSGLAGSTDTQYF	TGTGCCAGCTCACCATCCGGACTAGCGGGAAGTACAGATACGCAGTATTTT
-	15	TRBD2	TRBV6-6	TRBJ2-7	CASRQSSGDHYEQYF	TGTGCCAGCAGGCAATCTAGCGGGGACCACTACGAGCAGTACTTC
-	14	-	TRBV5-1	TRBJ2-5	CASSLGAAQETQYF	TGCGCCAGCAGCTTGGGGGCAGCTCAAGAGACCCAGTACTTC
-	13	-	TRBV18	TRBJ1-5	CASSPDTNQPQHF	TGTGCCAGCTCACCAGACACTAATCAGCCCCAGCATTTT
-	14	TRBD1	TRBV6-5	TRBJ1-5	CASTSGQANQPQHF	TGTGCCAGCACCTCGGGACAGGCAAATCAGCCCCAGCATTTT
-	14	TRBD1	TRBV7-2	TRBJ1-4	CASRAGTGSEKLFF	TGTGCCAGCAGAGCCGGGACAGGGTCTGAAAAACTGTTTTTT
-	14	-	TRBV18	TRBJ2-1	CASSPDRVLNEQFF	TGTGCCAGCTCACCGGACAGAGTACTCAATGAGCAGTTCTTC
few	12	-	TRBV29-1	TRBJ1-2	CSVDDRERGYTF	TGCAGCGTGGACGACAGAGAGCGTGGCTACACCTTC
-	16	-	TRBV14	TRBJ1-1	CASSQVPLQGNTEAFF	TGTGCCAGCAGCCAAGTCCCATTACAGGGGAACACTGAAGCTTTCTTT
-	15	-	TRBV6-5	TRBJ2-4	CASTQTGEAKNIQYF	TGTGCCAGCACCCAAACGGGGGAGGCCAAAAACATTCAGTACTTC
-	13	-	TRBV7-2	TRBJ2-7	CASSLEDSYEQYF	TGTGCCAGCAGCTTGGAGGACAGTTACGAGCAGTACTTC
-	16	-	TRBV2	TRBJ1-1	CASSEWRVGVGTEAFF	TGTGCCAGCAGTGAGTGGAGGGTTGGTGTAGGAACTGAAGCTTTCTTT